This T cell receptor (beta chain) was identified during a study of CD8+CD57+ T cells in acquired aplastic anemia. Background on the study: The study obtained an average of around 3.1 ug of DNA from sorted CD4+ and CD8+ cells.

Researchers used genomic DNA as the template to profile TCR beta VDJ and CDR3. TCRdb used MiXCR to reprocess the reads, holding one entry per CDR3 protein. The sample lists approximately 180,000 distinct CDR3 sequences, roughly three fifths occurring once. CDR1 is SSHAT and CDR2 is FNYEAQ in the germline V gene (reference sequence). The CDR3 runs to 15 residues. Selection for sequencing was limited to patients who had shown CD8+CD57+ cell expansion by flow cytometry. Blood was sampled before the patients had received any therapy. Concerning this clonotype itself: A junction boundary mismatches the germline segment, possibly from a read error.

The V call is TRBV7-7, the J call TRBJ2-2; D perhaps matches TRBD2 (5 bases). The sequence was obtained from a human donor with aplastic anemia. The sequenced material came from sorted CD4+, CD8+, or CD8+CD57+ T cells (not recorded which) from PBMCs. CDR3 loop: CASSFSPGGTGELFF. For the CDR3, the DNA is TGTGCTAGCAGCTTTTCGCCTGGAGGCACCGGGGAGCTGTTTTTT.